This T cell receptor (beta chain) emerged from a study of molecular identifiers for immune sequencing clone quantification. Study-level results: Barcodes shared by identical TCR molecules could lead to underestimated sizes of highly expanded clones.

This clonotype was recorded a few times. The antigen is undetermined. Via MiXCR, TCRdb re-called the PCR reads, giving one row per CDR3 protein. The top ten clones hold 0.78% of a sample with some 680,000 distinct CDR3 sequences, roughly 27% of them seen once. This CDR3 is built from 17 residues. Per germline, CDR1 SNHLY and CDR2 FYNNEI. Unmatched junction bases numbered 15, after V lost 9 bases and J lost 1 base. This chain links TRBV2 with TRBJ1-1; 9 bases line up with TRBD1. The specimen sequenced was naive CD8+ T cells from blood, with Jurkat cell RNA spiked in. Subset meaning: FACS-sorted CD8+CD4-CCR7+CD45RA+ naive T cells. This sequence originates from a human donor in good health. Some libraries in this study had Jurkat cell RNA spiked in. CDR3 DNA sequence: TGTGCCAGTCTCAGGGGGACAGGGATTACCCAGAACACTGAAGCTTTCTTT. It encodes CASLRGTGITQNTEAFF. The whole variable domain, remainder taken from reference TRBV2 and TRBJ1-1, is EPEVTQTPSHQVTQMGQEVILRCVPISNHLYFYWYRQILGQKVEFLVSFYNNEISEKSEIFDDQFSVERPDGSNFTLKIRSTKLEDSAMYFCASLRGTGITQNTEAFFGQGTRLTVV.